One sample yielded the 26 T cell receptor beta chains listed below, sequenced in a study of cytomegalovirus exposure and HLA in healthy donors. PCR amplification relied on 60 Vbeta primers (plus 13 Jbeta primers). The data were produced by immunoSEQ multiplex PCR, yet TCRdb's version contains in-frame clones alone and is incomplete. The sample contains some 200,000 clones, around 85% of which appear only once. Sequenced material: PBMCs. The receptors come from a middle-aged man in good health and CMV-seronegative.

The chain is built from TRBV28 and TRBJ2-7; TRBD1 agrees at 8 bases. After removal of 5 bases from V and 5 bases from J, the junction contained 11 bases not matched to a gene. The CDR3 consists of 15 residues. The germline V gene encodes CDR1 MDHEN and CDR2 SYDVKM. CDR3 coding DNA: TGTGCCAGCAGTCCCGGGGACAGGAAGGCGAACGAGCAGTACTTC. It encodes CASSPGDRKANEQYF.

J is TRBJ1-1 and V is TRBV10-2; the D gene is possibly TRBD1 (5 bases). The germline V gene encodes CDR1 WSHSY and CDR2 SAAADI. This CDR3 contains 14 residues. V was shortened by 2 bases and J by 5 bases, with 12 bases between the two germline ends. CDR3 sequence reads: CASSEPGGGTEAFF. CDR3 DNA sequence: TGCGCCAGCAGTGAGCCGGGGGGGGGAACTGAAGCTTTCTTT.

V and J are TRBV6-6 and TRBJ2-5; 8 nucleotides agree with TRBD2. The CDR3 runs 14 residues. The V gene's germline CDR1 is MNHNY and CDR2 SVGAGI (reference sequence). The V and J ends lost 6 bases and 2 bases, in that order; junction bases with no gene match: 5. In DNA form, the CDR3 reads TGTGCCAGCAGACCACTAGCGGCTCAAGAGACCCAGTACTTC. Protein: CASRPLAAQETQYF.

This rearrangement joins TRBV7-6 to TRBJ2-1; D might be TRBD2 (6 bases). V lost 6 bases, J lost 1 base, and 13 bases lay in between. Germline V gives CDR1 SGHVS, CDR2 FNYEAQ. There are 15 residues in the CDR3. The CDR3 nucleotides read TGTGCCAGCAGTTACGCGGGACCTTCCTACAATGAGCAGTTCTTC. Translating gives CASSYAGPSYNEQFF.

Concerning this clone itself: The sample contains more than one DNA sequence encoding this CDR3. CDR3 coding DNA: TGTGCCAGCAGTTTACTACAGGGTAACCAGCCCCAGCATTTT. Amino acids: CASSLLQGNQPQHF. The chain links TRBV27 to TRBJ1-5; perhaps TRBD1 as D (6 bases). CDR1 is MNHEY and CDR2 is SMNVEV in the germline V gene (reference sequence). Trimming pared 2 bases from V and 7 bases from J, leaving 12 bases between. CDR3 length: 14 residues.

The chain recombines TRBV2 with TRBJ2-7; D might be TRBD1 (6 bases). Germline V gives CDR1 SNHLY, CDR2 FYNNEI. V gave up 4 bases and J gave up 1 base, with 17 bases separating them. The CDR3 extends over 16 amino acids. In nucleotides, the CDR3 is TGTGCCAGCAGTGGGGATTCCGGGACACCGTCCTACGAGCAGTACTTC. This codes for CASSGDSGTPSYEQYF.

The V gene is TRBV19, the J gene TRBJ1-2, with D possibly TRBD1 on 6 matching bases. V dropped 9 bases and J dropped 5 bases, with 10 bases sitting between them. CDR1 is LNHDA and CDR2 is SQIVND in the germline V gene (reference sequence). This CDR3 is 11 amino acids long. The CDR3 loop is CASLTGYGYTF. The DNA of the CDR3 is TGTGCCAGCCTGACAGGATATGGCTACACCTTC.

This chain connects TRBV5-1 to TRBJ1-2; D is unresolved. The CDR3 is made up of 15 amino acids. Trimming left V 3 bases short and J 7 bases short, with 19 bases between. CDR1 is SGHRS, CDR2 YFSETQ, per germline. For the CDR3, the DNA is TGCGCCAGCAGCTCGGAAGTCCTGACTCGAGGTGGCTACACCTTC. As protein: CASSSEVLTRGGYTF.

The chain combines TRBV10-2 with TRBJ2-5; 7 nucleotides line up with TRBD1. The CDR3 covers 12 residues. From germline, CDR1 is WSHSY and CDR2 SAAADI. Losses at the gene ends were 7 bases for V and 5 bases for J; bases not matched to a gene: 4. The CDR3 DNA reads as TGCGCCAGCACAACAGGGGAGGAGACCCAGTACTTC. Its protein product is CASTTGEETQYF.

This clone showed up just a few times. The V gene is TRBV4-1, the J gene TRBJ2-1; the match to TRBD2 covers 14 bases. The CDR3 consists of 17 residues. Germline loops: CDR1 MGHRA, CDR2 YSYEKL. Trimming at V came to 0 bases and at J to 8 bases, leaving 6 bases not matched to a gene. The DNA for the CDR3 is TGCGCCAGCAGCCAAGATCGACTAGCGGGAGGGGTTTATGAGCAGTTCTTC. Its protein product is CASSQDRLAGGVYEQFF.

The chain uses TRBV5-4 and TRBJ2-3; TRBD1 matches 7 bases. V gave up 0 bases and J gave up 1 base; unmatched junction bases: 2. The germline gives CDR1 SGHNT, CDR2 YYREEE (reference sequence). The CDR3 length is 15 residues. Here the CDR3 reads CASSLGDRRTDTQYF. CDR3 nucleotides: TGTGCCAGCAGCTTGGGGGACAGACGCACAGATACGCAGTATTTT.

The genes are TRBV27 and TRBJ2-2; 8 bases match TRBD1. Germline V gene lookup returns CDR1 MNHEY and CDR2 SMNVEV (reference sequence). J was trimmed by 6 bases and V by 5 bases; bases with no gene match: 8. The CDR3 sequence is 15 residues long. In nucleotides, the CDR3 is TGTGCCAGCAGTCTAACCAGGGGGCGAGCCGGGGAGCTGTTTTTT. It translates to CASSLTRGRAGELFF.

DNA for the CDR3: TGTGCCAGCAGCCCAACGCCCGGGACAGGCGCCTATGGCTACACCTTC. It yields the protein CASSPTPGTGAYGYTF. V gene TRBV7-3 combines with J gene TRBJ1-2, with 8 bases lining up with TRBD1. Trimming removed 5 bases from V and 4 bases from J; junction bases left unmatched: 12. Germline lookup yields CDR1 SGHTA and CDR2 FQGTGA. The CDR3 contains 16 residues.

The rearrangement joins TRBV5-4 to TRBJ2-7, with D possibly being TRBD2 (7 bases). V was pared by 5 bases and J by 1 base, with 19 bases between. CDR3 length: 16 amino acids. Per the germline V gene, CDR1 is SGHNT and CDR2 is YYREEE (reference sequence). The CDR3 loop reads CASSGVGGGMSYEQYF. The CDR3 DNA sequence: TGTGCCAGCAGTGGTGTAGGGGGGGGGATGTCCTACGAGCAGTACTTC.

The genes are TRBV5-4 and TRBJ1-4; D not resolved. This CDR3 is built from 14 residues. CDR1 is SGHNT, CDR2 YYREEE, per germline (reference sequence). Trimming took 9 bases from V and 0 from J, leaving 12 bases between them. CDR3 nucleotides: TGTGCCACCTCGGGAGGGACAACTAATGAAAAACTGTTTTTT. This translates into CATSGGTTNEKLFF.

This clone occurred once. CDR3 sequence: CASSFDREVYTGELFF. DNA of the CDR3: TGCGCCAGCAGCTTCGACAGGGAGGTCTACACCGGGGAGCTGTTTTTT. The V gene is TRBV5-1, the J gene TRBJ2-2; D may be TRBD1 (7 bases). The CDR3 covers 16 residues. CDR1 and CDR2 from the germline V gene are SGHRS and YFSETQ. Deletions cut 2 bases from V and 3 bases from J, with 14 bases between.

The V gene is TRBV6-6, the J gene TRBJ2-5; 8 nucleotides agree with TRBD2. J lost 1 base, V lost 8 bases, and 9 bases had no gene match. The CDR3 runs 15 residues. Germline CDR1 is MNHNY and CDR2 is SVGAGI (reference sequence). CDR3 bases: TGTGCCAGCCGGGGGGGACCACCTGCCCAAGAGACCCAGTACTTC. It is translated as CASRGGPPAQETQYF.

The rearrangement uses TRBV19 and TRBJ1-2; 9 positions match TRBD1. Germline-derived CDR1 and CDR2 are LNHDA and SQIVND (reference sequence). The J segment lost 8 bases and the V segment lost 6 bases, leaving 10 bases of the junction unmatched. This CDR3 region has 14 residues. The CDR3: CASRPSGQGFGYTF. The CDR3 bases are TGTGCCAGTAGACCGTCGGGACAGGGATTCGGCTACACCTTC.

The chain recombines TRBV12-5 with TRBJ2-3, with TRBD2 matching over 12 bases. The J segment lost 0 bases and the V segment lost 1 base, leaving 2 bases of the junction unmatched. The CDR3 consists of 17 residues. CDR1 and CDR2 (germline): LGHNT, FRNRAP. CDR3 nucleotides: TGTGCTAGTGGTTTGGGTGGGACTAGCGGGAGCACAGATACGCAGTATTTT. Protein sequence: CASGLGGTSGSTDTQYF. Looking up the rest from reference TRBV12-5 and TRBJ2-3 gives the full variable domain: DARVTQTPRHKVTEMGQEVTMRCQPILGHNTVFWYRQTMMQGLELLAYFRNRAPLDDSGMPKDRFSAEMPDATLATLKIQPSEPRDSAVYFCASGLGGTSGSTDTQYFGPGTRLTVL.

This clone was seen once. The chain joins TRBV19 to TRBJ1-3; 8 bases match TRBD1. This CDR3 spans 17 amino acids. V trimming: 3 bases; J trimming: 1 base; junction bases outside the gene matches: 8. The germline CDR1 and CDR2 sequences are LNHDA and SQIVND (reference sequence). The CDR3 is CASSMLNRGSSGNTIYF. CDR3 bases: TGTGCCAGTAGTATGCTGAACAGGGGGTCGTCTGGAAACACCATATATTTT.

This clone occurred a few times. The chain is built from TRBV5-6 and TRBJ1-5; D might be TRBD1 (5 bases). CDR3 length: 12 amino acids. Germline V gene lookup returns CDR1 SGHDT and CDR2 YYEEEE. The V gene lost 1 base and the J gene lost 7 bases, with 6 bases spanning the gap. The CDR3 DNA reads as TGTGCCAGCAGCTTGTCAGGGCAGCCCCAGCATTTT. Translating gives CASSLSGQPQHF. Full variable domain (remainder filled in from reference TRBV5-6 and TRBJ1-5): DAGVTQSPTHLIKTRGQQVTLRCSPKSGHDTVSWYQQALGQGPQFIFQYYEEEERQRGNFPDRFSGHQFPNYSSELNVNALLLGDSALYLCASSLSGQPQHFGDGTRLSIL.

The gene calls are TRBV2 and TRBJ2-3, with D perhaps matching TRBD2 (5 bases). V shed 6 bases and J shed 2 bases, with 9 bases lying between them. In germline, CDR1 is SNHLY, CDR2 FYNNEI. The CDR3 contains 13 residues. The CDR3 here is CASRPGSTDTQYF. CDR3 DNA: TGTGCCAGCAGACCGGGATCCACAGATACGCAGTATTTT.

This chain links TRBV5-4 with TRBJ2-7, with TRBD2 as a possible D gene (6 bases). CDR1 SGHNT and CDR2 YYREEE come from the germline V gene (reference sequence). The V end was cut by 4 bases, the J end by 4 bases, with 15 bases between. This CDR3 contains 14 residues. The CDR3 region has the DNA TGTGCCAGCAGCCCGGGCAGGAGGGTGTACGAGCAGTACTTC. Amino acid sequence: CASSPGRRVYEQYF.

The DNA for the CDR3 is TGCGCCAGCAGCCCGGGGGGGGTCGCGGACAATGAGCAGTTCTTC. It specifies CASSPGGVADNEQFF. The chain combines TRBV5-1 with TRBJ2-1, with 8 bases fitting TRBD2. V gave up 4 bases and J gave up 5 bases; unmatched junction bases: 8. This CDR3 contains 15 residues. CDR1 and CDR2 (germline): SGHRS, YFSETQ. The full variable domain, with the rest looked up from reference TRBV5-1 and TRBJ2-1, is KAGVTQTPRYLIKTRGQQVTLSCSPISGHRSVSWYQQTPGQGLQFLFEYFSETQRNKGNFPGRFSGRQFSNSRSEMNVSTLELGDSALYLCASSPGGVADNEQFFGPGTRLTVL.

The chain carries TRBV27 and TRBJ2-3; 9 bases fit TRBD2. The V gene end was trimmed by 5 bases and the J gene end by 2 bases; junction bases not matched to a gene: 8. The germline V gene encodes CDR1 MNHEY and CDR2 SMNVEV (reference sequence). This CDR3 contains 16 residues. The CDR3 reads CASSQIAGAITDTQYF. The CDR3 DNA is TGTGCCAGCAGTCAAATAGCGGGAGCGATCACAGATACGCAGTATTTT.

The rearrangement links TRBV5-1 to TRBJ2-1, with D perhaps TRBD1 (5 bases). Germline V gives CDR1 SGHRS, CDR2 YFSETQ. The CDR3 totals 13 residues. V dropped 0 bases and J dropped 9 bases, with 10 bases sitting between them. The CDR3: CASSLAQQGEQFF. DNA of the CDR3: TGCGCCAGCAGCTTGGCCCAGCAGGGTGAGCAGTTCTTC.